The rows below give T cell receptor beta chains drawn from one sample of a study of blood T cell repertoires in COVID-19. Measured with immunoSEQ multiplex PCR; TCRdb has only the in-frame clones, and not every one. The sample lists some 360,000 clones; around 87% were seen once. The sequenced material came from peripheral blood. The receptors were sampled from an older woman with COVID-19, enrolled during active disease. The CDR3 runs from the conserved cysteine through the conserved F or W. The D gene is left open where the match is weak. Only part of the rows carry a size: once, few, many, or a class if the clone is expanded.

V: TRBV5-4; J: TRBJ1-2; D: TRBD1; length: 18; size: NA; CDR3: CASSKPIPGGSTNYGYTF; DNA: TGTGCCAGCAGCAAACCTATTCCAGGGGGCAGTACCAACTATGGCTACACCTTC
V: TRBV2; J: TRBJ1-5; D: NA; length: 14; size: few; CDR3: CASSGRQGDQPQHF; DNA: TGTGCCAGCAGTGGCAGGCAGGGCGATCAGCCCCAGCATTTT
V: TRBV10-3; J: TRBJ1-1; D: NA; length: 15; size: NA; CDR3: CAIKETGGPNTEAFF; DNA: TGTGCCATCAAGGAAACGGGGGGCCCGAACACTGAAGCTTTCTTT
V: TRBV7-3; J: TRBJ2-1; D: TRBD2; length: 15; size: NA; CDR3: CASSLAGGTYNEQFF; DNA: TGTGCCAGCAGCTTAGCGGGGGGGACTTACAATGAGCAGTTCTTC
V: TRBV5-4; J: TRBJ2-1; D: NA; length: 16; size: NA; CDR3: CASSLLSAGGYNEQFF; DNA: TGTGCCAGCAGCTTGCTGTCGGCAGGGGGGTACAATGAGCAGTTCTTC
V: TRBV9; J: TRBJ1-2; D: NA; length: 14; size: NA; CDR3: CASSVGSGAAGYTF; DNA: TGTGCCAGCAGCGTAGGCTCTGGGGCGGCGGGCTACACCTTC
V: TRBV19; J: TRBJ2-2; D: TRBD1; length: 14; size: NA; CDR3: CASRGQGANGELFF; DNA: TGTGCCAGTAGGGGCCAGGGGGCAAACGGGGAGCTGTTTTTT
V: TRBV5-1; J: TRBJ1-2; D: NA; length: 14; size: NA; CDR3: CASSLTGLNYGYTF; DNA: TGCGCCAGCAGCTTGACAGGGCTTAACTATGGCTACACCTTC
V: TRBV6-5; J: TRBJ1-5; D: NA; length: 15; size: few; CDR3: CASSYSRFGNQPQHF; DNA: TGTGCCAGCAGTTACTCGAGATTTGGCAATCAGCCCCAGCATTTT
V: TRBV3-1/TRBV3-2; J: TRBJ2-1; D: NA; length: 13; size: NA; CDR3: CASSQESEREQFF; DNA: TGTGCCAGCAGCCAAGAAAGCGAGAGAGAGCAGTTCTTC
V: TRBV10-2; J: TRBJ2-7; D: NA; length: 13; size: NA; CDR3: CASRQGSSYEQYF; DNA: TGCGCCAGCAGGCAGGGGAGCTCCTACGAGCAGTACTTC
V: TRBV7-8; J: TRBJ2-7; D: TRBD1; length: 15; size: NA; CDR3: CASSLKRTGPYEQYF; DNA: TGTGCCAGCAGCCTGAAACGGACAGGGCCTTACGAGCAGTACTTC
V: TRBV7-3; J: TRBJ1-6; D: NA; length: 13; size: NA; CDR3: CASSLRGRSPLHF; DNA: TGTGCCAGCAGCTTAAGAGGTCGATCACCCCTCCACTTT